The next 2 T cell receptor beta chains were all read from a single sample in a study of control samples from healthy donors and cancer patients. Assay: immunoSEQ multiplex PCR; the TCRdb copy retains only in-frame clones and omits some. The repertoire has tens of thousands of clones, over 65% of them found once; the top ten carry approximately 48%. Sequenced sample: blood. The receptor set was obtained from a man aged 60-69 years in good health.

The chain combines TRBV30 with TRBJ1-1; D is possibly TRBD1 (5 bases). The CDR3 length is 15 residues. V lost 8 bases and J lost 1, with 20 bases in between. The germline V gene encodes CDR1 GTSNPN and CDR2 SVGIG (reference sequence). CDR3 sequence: CASLRGGIQNTEAFF. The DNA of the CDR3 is TGTGCCAGCCTTCGGGGGGGAATACAGAACACTGAAGCTTTCTTT.

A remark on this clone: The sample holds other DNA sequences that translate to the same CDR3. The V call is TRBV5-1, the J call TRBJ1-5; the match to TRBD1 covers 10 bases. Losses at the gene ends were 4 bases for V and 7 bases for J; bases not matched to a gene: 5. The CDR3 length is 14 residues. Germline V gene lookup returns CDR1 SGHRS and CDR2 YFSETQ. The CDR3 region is CASSPGTGEQPQHF. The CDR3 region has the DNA TGCGCCAGCAGCCCCGGGACAGGGGAGCAGCCCCAGCATTTT.